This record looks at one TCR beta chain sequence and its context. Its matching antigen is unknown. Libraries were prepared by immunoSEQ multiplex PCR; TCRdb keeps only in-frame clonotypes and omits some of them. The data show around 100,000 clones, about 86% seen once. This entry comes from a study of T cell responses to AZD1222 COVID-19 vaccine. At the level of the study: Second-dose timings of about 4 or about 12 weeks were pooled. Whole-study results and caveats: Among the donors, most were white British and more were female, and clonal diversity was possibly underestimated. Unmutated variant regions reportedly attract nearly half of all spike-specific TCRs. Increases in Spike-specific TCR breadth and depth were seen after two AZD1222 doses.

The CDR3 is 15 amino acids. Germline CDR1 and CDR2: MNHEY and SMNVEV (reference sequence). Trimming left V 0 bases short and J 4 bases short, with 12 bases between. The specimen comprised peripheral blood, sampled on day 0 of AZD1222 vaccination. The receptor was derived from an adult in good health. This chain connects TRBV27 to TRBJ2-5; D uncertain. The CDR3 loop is CASSLSVLTGETQYF. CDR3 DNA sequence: TGTGCCAGCAGTTTATCGGTTCTGACCGGAGAGACCCAGTACTTC.